These 29 T cell receptor beta chains were sequenced from one sample in a study of blood T cell repertoires in COVID-19. Method: immunoSEQ multiplex PCR; TCRdb's copy keeps in-frame clones and lacks some. This sample yields 100,000 to 120,000 clones, of which about four fifths are seen a single time; 37% belongs to the top ten. Sequenced: peripheral blood. These receptors all stem from a man at least 80 years old with acute or convalescent COVID-19.

The rearrangement uses TRBV6-1 and TRBJ1-2; 9 bases fit TRBD1. The V and J ends lost 2 bases and 8 bases, in that order; junction bases with no gene match: 6. The CDR3 has 14 residues. Germline CDR1 MNHNS, CDR2 SASEGT. CDR3 protein: CASSEPGQGPGYTF. The CDR3 DNA reads TGTGCCAGCAGTGAACCGGGACAGGGTCCCGGCTACACCTTC.

The J gene is TRBJ2-5, the V gene TRBV6-5; tentatively, D is TRBD2 (5 bases). Per the germline V gene, CDR1 is MNHEY and CDR2 is SVGAGI. CDR3 size: 13 residues. V was pared by 5 bases and J by 7 bases, with 14 bases between. In nucleotides, the CDR3 is TGTGCCAGCAGTCACCCTAATGCGGGGACCCAGTACTTC. It yields the protein CASSHPNAGTQYF.

The chain links TRBV10-3 to TRBJ2-1; 10 bases align to TRBD2. With V trimmed by 6 bases and J by 0 bases, 8 bases remained unmatched. The CDR3 is 17 amino acids. From germline, CDR1 is ENHRY and CDR2 SYGVKD. The CDR3 sequence: CAISGGLAASSYNEQFF. CDR3 coding DNA: TGTGCCATCAGCGGCGGACTAGCGGCAAGCTCCTACAATGAGCAGTTCTTC.

The sample holds a few counts of this clone. V is TRBV13 and J is TRBJ2-3; D possibly corresponds to TRBD1 (6 bases). The V and J ends lost 4 bases and 4 bases respectively, with 24 bases between them. Germline CDR1 is PRHDT and CDR2 is FYEKMQ (reference sequence). The CDR3 extends over 18 amino acids. The CDR3 nucleotides read TGTGCCAGCAGCTCTTCAAACCTAGGGCCTAACAGGGCAGATACGCAGTATTTT. Translated: CASSSSNLGPNRADTQYF. The full variable domain, with the rest looked up from reference TRBV13 and TRBJ2-3, is AAGVIQSPRHLIKEKRETATLKCYPIPRHDTVYWYQQGPGQDPQFLISFYEKMQSDKGSIPDRFSAQQFSDYHSELNMSSLELGDSALYFCASSSSNLGPNRADTQYFGPGTRLTVL.

The chain has TRBV7-2 and TRBJ2-7, with D hard to call. The V gene's germline CDR1 is SGHTA and CDR2 FQGNSA. The CDR3 extends over 15 amino acids. Trimming left V 6 bases short and J 2 bases short, with 17 bases between. DNA for the CDR3: TGTGCCAGCAGGCAGGCCTGGCAGGCCACCTACGAGCAGTACTTC. Amino acid sequence: CASRQAWQATYEQYF.

V usage is TRBV7-9 and J usage is TRBJ1-4; 8 bases are shared with TRBD1. CDR1 and CDR2 from the germline V gene are SEHNR and FQNEAQ (reference sequence). V dropped 5 bases and J dropped 9; count of bases not matched to a gene: 8. There are 14 residues in the CDR3. The CDR3 region is CASSRGQAEQKLFF. As DNA, the CDR3 is TGTGCCAGCAGCCGGGGACAGGCCGAACAAAAACTGTTTTTT.

This chain connects TRBV18 to TRBJ2-1; a weak D match, TRBD2 (6 bases). The germline V gene encodes CDR1 KGHSH and CDR2 LQKENI. This CDR3 is built from 13 residues. V was shortened by 5 bases and J by 5 bases, with 10 bases between the two germline ends. The DNA for the CDR3 is TGTGCCAGCTCATCGACTAGTGACAATGAGCAGTTCTTC. This codes for CASSSTSDNEQFF.

This chain joins TRBV18 and TRBJ1-6; D call uncertain. The germline V gene has CDR1 KGHSH and CDR2 LQKENI. V gave up 1 base and J gave up 6 bases, with 16 bases separating them. The CDR3 contains 17 residues. The CDR3 coding sequence is TGTGCCAGCTCACCACTAGGACTCCCCGAGGGTAATTCACCCCTCCACTTT. Protein sequence: CASSPLGLPEGNSPLHF.

This chain uses TRBV5-1 with TRBJ2-5; D remains unclear. The CDR3 has 15 residues. Trimming cost V 1 base and J 1 base, with 11 bases left between them. CDR1 SGHRS and CDR2 YFSETQ come from the germline V gene. Here the CDR3 DNA reads TGCGCCAGCAGCTTGAGGCGCGGCAGCCAAGAGACCCAGTACTTC. Its protein product is CASSLRRGSQETQYF. The full variable domain, its missing parts supplied by reference TRBV5-1 and TRBJ2-5, is KAGVTQTPRYLIKTRGQQVTLSCSPISGHRSVSWYQQTPGQGLQFLFEYFSETQRNKGNFPGRFSGRQFSNSRSEMNVSTLELGDSALYLCASSLRRGSQETQYFGPGTRLLVL.

V and J are TRBV11-3 and TRBJ2-3; 9 bases align to TRBD2. The CDR3 has 21 residues. The V gene's germline CDR1 is SGHNT and CDR2 YENEEA. The V gene end was trimmed by 0 bases and the J gene end by 0 bases; junction bases not matched to a gene: 16. The CDR3 here is CASSLELGVAGEHFSTDTQYF. CDR3 in DNA: TGTGCCAGCAGCTTAGAGCTGGGTGTAGCGGGGGAACACTTTAGCACAGATACGCAGTATTTT.

In its sample, this clone was seen once. This sequence joins TRBV30 and TRBJ2-7; D not certain. Per germline, CDR1 GTSNPN and CDR2 SVGIG (reference sequence). The CDR3 runs 11 residues. Trimming removed 2 bases from V and 2 bases from J, with 4 bases in between. The CDR3 DNA follows: TGTGCCTGGAGTATCGCCTACGAGCAGTACTTC. This encodes CAWSIAYEQYF.

The V and J genes are TRBV6-1 and TRBJ1-6; 9 bases are a match to TRBD1. Germline V gene lookup returns CDR1 MNHNS and CDR2 SASEGT. Trimming took 2 bases from V and 6 from J; bases not matched to a gene: 2. The CDR3 runs to 15 residues. CDR3 amino acids: CASSELDRGNSPLHF. In nucleotides, the CDR3 is TGTGCCAGCAGTGAACTGGACAGGGGTAATTCACCCCTCCACTTT.

This chain connects TRBV19 to TRBJ1-5; a possible D gene is TRBD1 (5 bases). The CDR3 runs to 16 residues. Germline values: CDR1 LNHDA, CDR2 SQIVND (reference sequence). Trimming cost V 4 bases and J 5 bases, with 18 bases left between them. The CDR3 bases are TGTGCCAGTAGTAGTATAGGAAGGGCAGGGTATCAGCCCCAGCATTTT. This gives the protein CASSSIGRAGYQPQHF.

The chain is built from TRBV18 and TRBJ1-2; maybe TRBD1 (5 bases). Trimming cost V 6 bases and J 2 bases, with 22 bases left between them. Germline loops: CDR1 KGHSH, CDR2 LQKENI. The CDR3 consists of 17 residues. The CDR3: CASSPTGTGGPNYGYTF. The CDR3 bases are TGTGCCAGCTCCCCAACCGGAACGGGGGGACCCAACTATGGCTACACCTTC.

The chain links TRBV18 to TRBJ1-2; 7 bases are a match to TRBD1. Germline trimming cut 2 bases from V and 8 bases from J; bases unmatched to any gene: 11. Per germline, CDR1 KGHSH and CDR2 LQKENI. This CDR3 has 15 residues. The CDR3 coding sequence is TGTGCCAGCTCACCATCAATCGACAGGGCGCACGGCTACACCTTC. Residues: CASSPSIDRAHGYTF.

The table lists this clone with a count of one. V gene TRBV18 combines with J gene TRBJ2-2; 7 positions agree with TRBD2. Unmatched junction bases numbered 8, after V lost 3 bases and J lost 4 bases. CDR3 length: 16 amino acids. Germline V gives CDR1 KGHSH, CDR2 LQKENI. This CDR3 reads CASSPELAAVTGELFF. CDR3 nucleotide sequence: TGTGCCAGCTCACCCGAGCTAGCGGCCGTCACCGGGGAGCTGTTTTTT.

This chain connects TRBV5-8 to TRBJ1-2; 7 bases line up with TRBD1. The CDR3 consists of 16 residues. V lost 3 bases to trimming and J lost 5 bases; unmatched junction nucleotides: 13. Germline CDR1 and CDR2: SGHTS and YDEGEE. CDR3 nucleotide sequence: TGTGCCAGCAGCTCGGTGCCGGACACAGGGGCGTATGGCTACACCTTC. Protein product: CASSSVPDTGAYGYTF.

The chain joins TRBV5-4 to TRBJ1-2; TRBD1 matches 10 bases. Germline assignment: CDR1 SGHNT and CDR2 YYREEE (reference sequence). The CDR3 runs 15 residues. V lost 3 bases to trimming and J lost 8 bases; unmatched junction nucleotides: 10. CDR3 DNA: TGTGCCAGCAGCTACCCTCGACAGGGGGCGGGGGGCTACACCTTC. Its protein is CASSYPRQGAGGYTF.

The rearrangement joins TRBV18 to TRBJ1-2; 8 bases line up with TRBD1. The J segment lost 4 bases and the V segment lost 5 bases, leaving 6 bases of the junction unmatched. Germline V CDR1 and CDR2: KGHSH, LQKENI. The CDR3 covers 14 residues. CDR3 nucleotides: TGTGCCAGCTCATCTTCAGGGACAGGCTATGGCTACACCTTC. Protein product: CASSSSGTGYGYTF.

The chain is built from TRBV4-1 and TRBJ2-2; D is possibly TRBD1 (7 bases). The CDR3 covers 15 residues. V lost 1 base and J lost 6, with 12 bases in between. Germline loops: CDR1 MGHRA, CDR2 YSYEKL. In DNA form, the CDR3 reads TGCGCCAGCAGCCAAGTCTTCAGGGGGGCCGGGGAGCTGTTTTTT. It translates to CASSQVFRGAGELFF.

This chain uses TRBV5-1 with TRBJ2-7; D possibly corresponds to TRBD2 (5 bases). The CDR3 extends over 14 amino acids. CDR1 and CDR2 from the germline V gene are SGHRS and YFSETQ. V was cut by 7 bases and J by 6 bases, with 20 bases left in between. CDR3 nucleotide sequence: TGCGCCAGCGCCGAGGGCAGCCCGGATTTCGAGCAGTACTTC. Amino acids: CASAEGSPDFEQYF.

V is TRBV7-3 and J is TRBJ2-1, with D hard to call. CDR1 and CDR2 (germline): SGHTA, FQGTGA. Between the trimmed V and J ends, which lost 2 bases and 2 bases, there was a span of 13 bases. The CDR3 totals 16 residues. In nucleotides, the CDR3 is TGTGCCAGCAGCTTAGGTAGCTCCTCAGCCTACAATGAGCAGTTCTTC. Residues: CASSLGSSSAYNEQFF.

V and J are TRBV5-1 and TRBJ1-6, with D perhaps matching TRBD1 (6 bases). This CDR3 spans 15 amino acids. Trimming shortened V by 3 bases and J by 9 bases, and 16 bases separated the two germline ends. Germline V gene sequence: CDR1 SGHRS, CDR2 YFSETQ. In DNA, the CDR3 is TGCGCCAGCAGCTCACCGGGGGGCGCGGGTTCACCCCTCCACTTT. Encoded protein: CASSSPGGAGSPLHF.

This clone was found once. V and J are TRBV5-1 and TRBJ2-7; tentatively, D is TRBD1 (5 bases). The CDR3 consists of 15 residues. Germline lookup yields CDR1 SGHRS and CDR2 YFSETQ. The V and J ends lost 7 bases and 3 bases respectively, with 20 bases between them. CDR3: CASARGTGWGYEQYF. For the CDR3, the DNA is TGCGCCAGCGCCAGAGGCACAGGATGGGGCTACGAGCAGTACTTC.

V is TRBV5-4 and J is TRBJ2-5; 9 bases are shared with TRBD2. The CDR3 totals 15 residues. Trimming at V came to 2 bases and at J to 4 bases, leaving 6 bases not matched to a gene. Germline V gene sequence: CDR1 SGHNT, CDR2 YYREEE (reference sequence). The CDR3 DNA is TGTGCCAGCAGCTTCGGGACTAGCAGAGGAGAGACCCAGTACTTC. Its translation is CASSFGTSRGETQYF.

CDR3 amino acids: CASSRGRYNEQFF. In DNA form, the CDR3 reads TGTGCCAGCAGCAGGGGGAGGTACAATGAGCAGTTCTTC. This rearrangement joins TRBV21-1 to TRBJ2-1; TRBD2 is taken as the D call from the table, unchecked against the DNA. TRBV21-1 is annotated as a pseudogene. CDR3 length equals 13 residues.

This clone was counted once. The CDR3: CASSPDRGRETQYF. In nucleotides, the CDR3 is TGCGCCAGCAGCCCGGACAGGGGGCGGGAGACCCAGTACTTC. V gene TRBV5-1 combines with J gene TRBJ2-5; TRBD1 aligns across 11 bases. The CDR3 is 14 residues long. V trimming: 4 bases; J trimming: 5 bases; junction bases outside the gene matches: 4. The germline V gene has CDR1 SGHRS and CDR2 YFSETQ.

The V call is TRBV7-3, the J call TRBJ2-1; 7 nucleotides line up with TRBD2. With V trimmed by 1 base and J by 8 bases, 8 bases remained unmatched. The V gene's germline CDR1 is SGHTA and CDR2 FQGTGA. This CDR3 is 15 amino acids long. The CDR3 region is CASSLNGGGPYEQFF. CDR3 sequence (DNA): TGTGCCAGCAGCTTAAACGGGGGAGGGCCCTATGAGCAGTTCTTC.

The genes are TRBV25-1 and TRBJ1-5, with TRBD1 matching 9 bases. The CDR3 totals 15 residues. V shed 4 bases and J 1 base; nucleotides not matched to a gene: 2. Germline lookup yields CDR1 MGHDK and CDR2 SYGVNS. CDR3 coding DNA: TGTGCCAGCAGTGGGACAGGGGACAGCAATCAGCCCCAGCATTTT. Protein sequence: CASSGTGDSNQPQHF.